This T cell receptor (beta chain) derives from a study of blood T cell repertoires in COVID-19. Study-level background: Material from acute and convalescent COVID-19 was sourced from the United States, Italy and Spain. Sources were T cells, B-cell-depleted T cells, or PBMCs; the material itself was cDNA or gDNA.

In the authors' methods: Researchers report that nucleated cell counts were estimated from reference gene primer amplification. Some clones are missing from TCRdb's copy, which holds only in-frame ones; the method was immunoSEQ multiplex PCR. V and J calls and clone size come straight from that table; D and trimming were deduced from the DNA. The sample gives over 10,000 clones, around 80% of which show up once; 35% to 55% is in the top ten. The germline gives CDR1 MDHEN, CDR2 SYDVKM. J gave up 4 bases and V 6 bases, and 3 bases lay outside the gene matches. This CDR3 spans 15 amino acids. Specimen: peripheral blood. The source is a man older than 75 with acute or convalescent COVID-19. The chain employs TRBV28 and TRBJ1-6; 10 nucleotides line up with TRBD1. The DNA for the CDR3 is TGTGCCAGCAGGGACAGGGGGGTTTATAATTCACCCCTCCACTTT. This encodes CASRDRGVYNSPLHF.